This is a list of T cell receptor beta chains from one sample in a study of a mutant IDH1 vaccine in newly diagnosed glioma. The antigens for these receptors are not known. The method was immunoSEQ multiplex PCR; TCRdb's version includes in-frame clones alone and lacks a portion of them. Among tens of thousands of clones listed, roughly 90% were seen once. The sequencing here drew on PBMCs, taken from a glioma patient whose treatment included an IDH1 peptide vaccine. All receptors come from a man aged 18 to 35 with glioma. CDR3s include the opening cysteine and the closing phenylalanine or tryptophan. Fields, in order: J gene, clone size, D gene, V gene, CDR3 protein, CDR3 DNA. The D gene is left open where the match is weak. Clone sizes are given selectively: once, few, many, or a class where the clone is expanded.

j_call: TRBJ1-6
clone_size: NA
d_call: NA
v_call: TRBV15
cdr3_aa: CATSREQGGSPLHF
cdr3_nt: TGTGCCACCAGCAGAGAACAGGGCGGCTCACCCCTCCACTTT

j_call: TRBJ1-4
clone_size: NA
d_call: NA
v_call: TRBV4-3
cdr3_aa: CASSFDSINEKLFF
cdr3_nt: TGCGCCAGCAGCTTCGACAGCATTAATGAAAAACTGTTTTTT

j_call: TRBJ1-1
clone_size: NA
d_call: NA
v_call: TRBV15
cdr3_aa: CATSRSQGMNTEAFF
cdr3_nt: TGTGCCACCAGCAGATCTCAGGGCATGAACACTGAAGCTTTCTTT

j_call: TRBJ2-1
clone_size: NA
d_call: TRBD2
v_call: TRBV30
cdr3_aa: CAWGIAGSSYNEQFF
cdr3_nt: TGTGCCTGGGGGATAGCGGGTAGCTCCTACAATGAGCAGTTCTTC

j_call: TRBJ1-1
clone_size: NA
d_call: NA
v_call: TRBV7-2
cdr3_aa: CASSLGRGNTEAFF
cdr3_nt: TGTGCCAGCAGCTTAGGCAGGGGTAACACTGAAGCTTTCTTT

j_call: TRBJ2-2
clone_size: NA
d_call: NA
v_call: TRBV7-9
cdr3_aa: CASSLGELGHGELFF
cdr3_nt: TGTGCCAGCAGCTTGGGAGAATTAGGGCACGGGGAGCTGTTTTTT

j_call: TRBJ2-2
clone_size: NA
d_call: TRBD1
v_call: TRBV5-6
cdr3_aa: CASSFIQGSNTGELFF
cdr3_nt: TGTGCCAGCAGCTTCATACAGGGGTCGAACACCGGGGAGCTGTTTTTT

j_call: TRBJ2-5
clone_size: NA
d_call: NA
v_call: TRBV6-7
cdr3_aa: CASSPTNRGAETQYF
cdr3_nt: TGTGCCAGCAGCCCCACCAATAGAGGGGCGGAGACCCAGTACTTC

j_call: TRBJ1-4
clone_size: NA
d_call: NA
v_call: TRBV7-9
cdr3_aa: CASSLDPARRRSEKLFF
cdr3_nt: TGTGCCAGCAGCTTAGATCCCGCCAGGAGGAGAAGCGAAAAACTGTTTTTT

j_call: TRBJ1-5
clone_size: NA
d_call: TRBD1
v_call: TRBV6-5
cdr3_aa: CASSYSGQGNQPQHF
cdr3_nt: TGTGCCAGCAGTTACTCCGGACAGGGCAATCAGCCCCAGCATTTT

j_call: TRBJ1-1
clone_size: NA
d_call: NA
v_call: TRBV4-3
cdr3_aa: CASSQGAQGGTEAFF
cdr3_nt: TGCGCCAGCAGCCAAGGGGCACAGGGCGGGACTGAAGCTTTCTTT

j_call: TRBJ1-1
clone_size: once
d_call: NA
v_call: TRBV5-1
cdr3_aa: CASSLAVGANTEAFF
cdr3_nt: TGCGCCAGCAGCTTGGCTGTTGGGGCGAACACTGAAGCTTTCTTT

j_call: TRBJ2-7
clone_size: NA
d_call: NA
v_call: TRBV18
cdr3_aa: CASSPLRDSYEQYF
cdr3_nt: TGTGCCAGCTCACCACTACGGGATTCCTACGAGCAGTACTTC

j_call: TRBJ2-2
clone_size: NA
d_call: NA
v_call: TRBV5-4
cdr3_aa: CASSSKGIRGSGELFF
cdr3_nt: TGTGCCAGCAGCTCGAAGGGGATTAGAGGTTCCGGGGAGCTGTTTTTT

j_call: TRBJ1-1
clone_size: once
d_call: NA
v_call: TRBV30
cdr3_aa: CAWSPYNGAVNTEAFF
cdr3_nt: TGTGCCTGGAGTCCATACAACGGGGCGGTGAACACTGAAGCTTTCTTT